A single sample gave rise to the 16 T cell receptor beta chains below, sequenced in a study of prognosis after radiotherapy for stage I lung cancer. Genomic DNA yielded TCR beta CDR3, amplified by two-round multiplex PCR. The first PCR round targeted every TRBV and TRBJ gene with specific primers. TCRdb reanalysed the multiplex PCR reads using MiXCR and keeps one entry per CDR3 protein. This sample yields about 8,500 distinct CDR3 sequences, of which 62% are seen a single time; 20% belongs to the top ten. The source was PBMCs, collected before or after stereotactic body radiation therapy (not recorded which). The receptor source for this set is a donor at least 50 years old with non-small cell lung cancer.

This clonotype was recorded only once. This CDR3 is CASSPGTGWGTEAFF. CDR3 sequence (DNA): TGTGCCAGCAGTCCGGGGACAGGGTGGGGAACTGAAGCTTTCTTT. The V and J genes are TRBV12-3 or TRBV12-4 and TRBJ1-1; 9 bases are shared with TRBD1. The CDR3 is 15 residues long. V shed 5 bases, J shed 5 bases, and the junction held 9 bases outside the gene matches.

This clonotype has ten or more counts. The CDR3 DNA follows: TGTGCCAGCAGCTCGACTCTCGCGGCGTTCAGCAGCAATGAGCAGTTCTTC. Its translation is CASSSTLAAFSSNEQFF. The rearrangement joins TRBV7-9 to TRBJ2-1, with unresolved D. CDR3 length: 17 residues. The germline V and J ends were trimmed by 4 bases and 6 bases, with 22 bases remaining between them. Germline CDR1 and CDR2: SEHNR and FQNEAQ (reference sequence).

This chain uses TRBV19 with TRBJ1-5; TRBD1 might be the D (5 bases). The CDR3 runs to 16 residues. The germline V and J ends were trimmed by 7 bases and 0 bases, with 16 bases remaining between them. Germline V gene data show CDR1 as LNHDA and CDR2 as SQIVND (reference sequence). The CDR3 DNA follows: TGTGCCAGTAAATGGGGGTCGGGGGATAGCAATCAGCCCCAGCATTTT. This encodes CASKWGSGDSNQPQHF.

The chain carries TRBV20-1 and TRBJ1-6; D may be TRBD1 (6 bases). V was shortened by 4 bases and J by 1 base, with 14 bases between the two germline ends. The germline V gene encodes CDR1 DFQATT and CDR2 SNEGSKA (reference sequence). The CDR3 is made up of 16 amino acids. The CDR3 DNA follows: TGCAGTGCTAACGAGGGGGGCAGATCCTATAATTCACCCCTCCACTTT. Translating it yields CSANEGGRSYNSPLHF.

With regard to this clonotype: A much larger clone lies one base from this, so it may be a read error. V gene TRBV5-4 combines with J gene TRBJ1-1; D may be TRBD1 (6 bases). The germline V and J ends were trimmed by 5 bases and 1 base, with 15 bases remaining between them. Germline-derived CDR1 and CDR2 are SGHNT and YYREEE (reference sequence). This CDR3 region has 15 residues. The CDR3 loop is CASRPRGHSNTEAFF. As DNA, the CDR3 is TGTGCCAGCAGACCCCGGGGACATTCGAACACTGAAGCTTTCTTT.

To note about this clonotype: At one end the junction does not follow the germline gene, possibly because of a read error. This chain uses TRBV6-5 with TRBJ2-7, with D possibly being TRBD2 (5 bases). Germline-derived CDR1 and CDR2 are MNHEY and SVGAGI. The CDR3 runs to 16 residues. The CDR3 bases are TGTGCCAGTAGTTACTCGCAGCCGGGGATCTCCTACGAGCAGTACTTC. Translation: CASSYSQPGISYEQYF.

As concerns this clonotype: This is likely an artifact of a read error, given a far larger clone one base away. V and J are TRBV6-5 and TRBJ2-1, with 9 bases aligning to TRBD2. This CDR3 region has 15 residues. Germline V lookup: CDR1 MNHEY, CDR2 SVGAGI. The CDR3 loop is CSSTRGLAPYNEQFF. As DNA, the CDR3 is TGTTCCAGCACTAGAGGACTAGCGCCTTACAATGAGCAGTTCTTC.

The rearrangement links TRBV5-1 to TRBJ2-1, with unresolved D. Germline V gene lookup returns CDR1 SGHRS and CDR2 YFSETQ. This CDR3 is built from 12 residues. Trimming pared 1 base from V and 10 bases from J, leaving 9 bases between. CDR3 residues: CASSLTSAEQFF. Here the CDR3 DNA reads TGCGCCAGCAGCTTGACCAGCGCCGAGCAGTTCTTC. The full variable domain, rest sourced from reference TRBV5-1 and TRBJ2-1, is KAGVTQTPRYLIKTRGQQVTLSCSPISGHRSVSWYQQTPGQGLQFLFEYFSETQRNKGNFPGRFSGRQFSNSRSEMNVSTLELGDSALYLCASSLTSAEQFFGPGTRLTVL.

J is TRBJ1-5 and V is TRBV19, with TRBD1 as a possible D gene (6 bases). Between the trimmed V and J ends, which lost 7 bases and 7 bases, there was a span of 20 bases. The germline V gene has CDR1 LNHDA and CDR2 SQIVND (reference sequence). This CDR3 has 15 residues. The CDR3: CASKVGGGGGQPQHF. DNA of the CDR3: TGTGCCAGTAAAGTAGGCGGGGGGGGCGGACAGCCCCAGCATTTT. The whole variable domain, remainder taken from reference TRBV19 and TRBJ1-5, is DGGITQSPKYLFRKEGQNVTLSCEQNLNHDAMYWYRQDPGQGLRLIYYSQIVNDFQKGDIAEGYSVSREKKESFPLTVTSAQKNPTAFYLCASKVGGGGGQPQHFGDGTRLSIL.

Comments on this clonotype: It is likely a read error: a sequence one base away is far more abundant. This chain uses TRBV10-3 with TRBJ1-1, with D possibly being TRBD1 (5 bases). Germline lookup yields CDR1 ENHRY and CDR2 SYGVKD. The CDR3 length is 13 residues. V was cut by 3 bases and J by 3 bases, with 8 bases left in between. For the CDR3, the DNA is TGTGCCATCAGTGAAGCGACAGACACTGAAGCTTTCTTT. This codes for CAISEATDTEAFF.

This clonotype was observed many times. The CDR3 DNA reads as TGTGCCATCAGTGTTGGAGGGGGCGCGGGACTGTTTTTT. As protein: CAISVGGGAGLFF. This chain joins TRBV10-3 and TRBJ1-4, with 7 bases fitting TRBD1. Germline CDR1 is ENHRY and CDR2 is SYGVKD. V shed 4 bases and J 13 bases; nucleotides not matched to a gene: 9. The CDR3 is made up of 13 amino acids.

The chain couples TRBV7-9 to TRBJ2-1, with 7 positions matching TRBD2. V lost 5 bases, J lost 1 base, and 5 bases stayed unmatched. CDR3 length equals 15 residues. Germline V CDR1 and CDR2: SEHNR, FQNEAQ (reference sequence). The CDR3 region is CASSLGGRSYNEQFF. The CDR3 DNA sequence: TGTGCCAGCAGCCTAGGCGGGAGATCCTACAATGAGCAGTTCTTC. Drawing the rest from reference TRBV7-9 and TRBJ2-1, the complete variable domain is DTGVSQNPRHKITKRGQNVTFRCDPISEHNRLYWYRQTLGQGPEFLTYFQNEAQLEKSRLLSDRFSAERPKGSFSTLEIQRTEQGDSAMYLCASSLGGRSYNEQFFGPGTRLTVL.

This chain uses TRBV6-1 with TRBJ2-7; D may be TRBD2 (5 bases). The V gene's germline CDR1 is MNHNS and CDR2 SASEGT. Trimming cost V 8 bases and J 0 bases, with 14 bases left between them. There are 14 residues in the CDR3. The CDR3 is CASRVSGISYEQYF. For the CDR3, the DNA is TGTGCCAGCCGTGTGAGCGGTATCTCCTACGAGCAGTACTTC.

This clonotype is medium-sized (0.01 to 0.1%) within its sample. This rearrangement joins TRBV28 to TRBJ2-7; D not resolved. CDR3 length equals 13 residues. Germline loops: CDR1 MDHEN, CDR2 SYDVKM. V lost 3 bases and J 2 bases, leaving 8 bases between the germline ends. The CDR3 DNA follows: TGTGCCAGCAGTTTCAATCCCACCTACGAGCAGTACTTC. As protein: CASSFNPTYEQYF.

With respect to this clonotype: One base separates it from a far larger clone, so it is likely a read error. The rearrangement joins TRBV6-5 to TRBJ2-7; 8 bases match TRBD1. V shed 10 bases, J shed 2 bases, and the junction held 10 bases outside the gene matches. Germline values: CDR1 MNHEY, CDR2 SVGAGI. The CDR3 is 14 amino acids. The CDR3 sequence is CAISQGQATYEQYF. The CDR3 region has the DNA TGTGCCATCAGCCAGGGACAGGCCACCTACGAGCAGTACTTC.

This clonotype is a singleton in its sample. J is TRBJ2-2 and V is TRBV12-3 or TRBV12-4; 11 bases align to TRBD2. Germline trimming cut 7 bases from V and 5 bases from J; bases unmatched to any gene: 9. CDR3 length equals 16 residues. The CDR3 region has the DNA TGTGCCAGCACCATAACTAGCGGGAGAGTGACCGGGGAGCTGTTTTTT. As protein: CASTITSGRVTGELFF.